Below are 4 T cell receptor beta chains sequenced from a single sample in a study of blood T cell repertoires in COVID-19. Data came from immunoSEQ multiplex PCR; TCRdb stores just in-frame clones and leaves some out. The sample gives about 200,000 clones, 75% to 90% of which show up once; approximately 11% is in the top ten. Sequencing input: peripheral blood. The receptors shown here come from a human donor with active or convalescent COVID-19. The donor label of this sample is uncertain.

The rearrangement uses TRBV5-1 and TRBJ2-7; 9 bases match TRBD1. Looked up from germline, CDR1 is SGHRS and CDR2 is YFSETQ. Losses at the gene ends were 3 bases for V and 2 bases for J; bases not matched to a gene: 9. The CDR3 runs 16 residues. The CDR3 loop reads CASSWKQGAAAYEQYF. The CDR3 DNA sequence: TGCGCCAGCAGCTGGAAACAGGGGGCTGCGGCCTACGAGCAGTACTTC. Based on the CDR3 plus reference TRBV5-1 and TRBJ2-7, the full variable domain is KAGVTQTPRYLIKTRGQQVTLSCSPISGHRSVSWYQQTPGQGLQFLFEYFSETQRNKGNFPGRFSGRQFSNSRSEMNVSTLELGDSALYLCASSWKQGAAAYEQYFGPGTRLTVT.

This clone was counted only a few times. V is TRBV7-9 and J is TRBJ2-2; possible D gene TRBD1, 6 bases. This CDR3 spans 15 amino acids. V dropped 0 bases and J dropped 5 bases, with 10 bases sitting between them. Germline-derived CDR1 and CDR2 are SEHNR and FQNEAQ (reference sequence). The CDR3: CASSLAWTATGELFF. In nucleotides, the CDR3 is TGTGCCAGCAGCTTAGCATGGACAGCAACCGGGGAGCTGTTTTTT.

To note about this clone: A junction end diverges from the germline sequence, so it may reflect a read error. This rearrangement joins TRBV24-1 to TRBJ2-3; D possibly corresponds to TRBD2 (5 bases). This CDR3 spans 15 amino acids. Germline V gene sequence: CDR1 KGHDR, CDR2 SFDVKD. The CDR3 reads CATSDPLGAIFRFYF. For the CDR3, the DNA is TGTGCCACCAGTGATCCGTTGGGAGCCATATTTCGGTTTTACTTT.

This chain links TRBV5-4 with TRBJ1-2, with 7 positions matching TRBD1. The CDR3 is 14 amino acids. With V trimmed by 1 base and J by 7 bases, 7 bases remained unmatched. Germline assignment: CDR1 SGHNT and CDR2 YYREEE (reference sequence). CDR3 sequence (DNA): TGTGCCAGCAGCTTGAAGGGGGCTCCGGTTGGCTACACCTTC. Its translation: CASSLKGAPVGYTF.